The 22 T cell receptor beta chains below come from one sample, sequenced in a study of blood T cells in healthy people across ages. PCR was performed a second time for roughly 6 to 12 cycles using a sample-barcoded 5' primer and a J-beta primer mix. Each CDR3 protein is one row after TCRdb ran MiXCR on the 5' RACE reads. The sample yields fewer than 1.5 million distinct CDR3 sequences, 42% seen once. Sequencing was done on a sample of blood. Source of these receptors: a woman between 18 and 29 years old in good health.

V gene TRBV25-1 combines with J gene TRBJ1-6; D is perhaps TRBD1 (5 bases). Per germline, CDR1 MGHDK and CDR2 SYGVNS. Trimming took off 4 bases at V and 6 bases at J, with 13 bases between the two ends. This CDR3 contains 15 residues. CDR3 sequence reads: CASSAQGRGNSPLHF. DNA for the CDR3: TGTGCCAGCAGTGCCCAGGGCCGAGGTAATTCACCCCTCCACTTT. The full variable domain, in which reference TRBV25-1 and TRBJ1-6 provide the parts outside the CDR3, is EADIYQTPRYLVIGTGKKITLECSQTMGHDKMYWYQQDPGMELHLIHYSYGVNSTEKGDLSSESTVSRIRTEHFPLTLESARPSHTSQYLCASSAQGRGNSPLHFGNGTRLTVT.

The chain joins TRBV7-6 to TRBJ1-1, with D maybe TRBD1 (6 bases). Per the germline V gene, CDR1 is SGHVS and CDR2 is FNYEAQ. The CDR3 loop spans 14 amino acids. V shed 1 base and J shed 7 bases, with 13 bases lying between them. Here the CDR3 reads CASSLGVRGDEAFF. The DNA for the CDR3 is TGTGCCAGCAGCTTAGGGGTCAGGGGAGATGAAGCTTTCTTT.

This clonotype showed up just a few times. Here the CDR3 reads CATSREGAGYSEKLFF. The CDR3 nucleotides are TGTGCCACCAGCAGAGAGGGGGCAGGGTATAGTGAAAAACTGTTTTTT. This chain uses TRBV15 with TRBJ1-4; the D gene is possibly TRBD1 (6 bases). CDR3 length: 16 amino acids. V gave up 0 bases and J gave up 7 bases, with 15 bases separating them. The germline gives CDR1 LNHNV, CDR2 YYDKDF (reference sequence).

The sample holds a few counts of this clonotype. The chain employs TRBV6-6 and TRBJ2-7; TRBD2 is a possible D gene (5 bases). The length of the CDR3 is 14 residues. Trimming removed 2 bases from V and 4 bases from J, with 12 bases in between. Looked up from germline, CDR1 is MNHNY and CDR2 is SVGAGI (reference sequence). CDR3 region: CASSYGGLKYEQYF. The CDR3 bases are TGTGCCAGCAGTTACGGAGGACTCAAATACGAGCAGTACTTC.

The chain has TRBV14 and TRBJ2-5; D remains ambiguous. Trimming left V 2 bases short and J 7 bases short, with 11 bases between. In germline, CDR1 is SGHDN, CDR2 FVKESK. This CDR3 is built from 13 residues. The CDR3 nucleotides are TGTGCCAGCAGCCAACCAAGAGATATGACCCAGTACTTC. Translation gives CASSQPRDMTQYF.

This clonotype was counted only a few times. This sequence joins TRBV4-2 and TRBJ2-7, with D possibly matching TRBD1 (5 bases). The CDR3 totals 17 residues. Germline V lookup: CDR1 LGHNA, CDR2 YNFKEQ. V was pared by 0 bases and J by 2 bases, with 17 bases between. The CDR3 reads CASSQDVGAKHTYEQYF. The DNA for the CDR3 is TGTGCCAGCAGCCAAGATGTAGGGGCCAAACACACCTACGAGCAGTACTTC.

This clonotype has only one observation. An end of the junction does not agree with germline; a read error may underlie this. This chain uses TRBV5-1 with TRBJ1-4, with D possibly being TRBD1 (5 bases). In germline, CDR1 is SGHRS, CDR2 YFSETQ. The CDR3 contains 16 residues. CDR3 DNA: TGCGCCAGCGGCTTGCAGGGCGCATCCTTTAATGAAAAACTGTTTTTT. Translation: CASGLQGASFNEKLFF.

Note on this clonotype: The junction departs from germline at one end; a sequencing error may be responsible. V is TRBV20-1 and J is TRBJ2-3, with TRBD2 as a possible D gene (7 bases). From germline, CDR1 is DFQATT and CDR2 SNEGSKA (reference sequence). The CDR3 loop spans 15 amino acids. CDR3 DNA: TGCAGTGCTAGAGATATCGGGGGGCTAACAGATATGCAGTATTTT. This gives the protein CSARDIGGLTDMQYF.

There are a few counts of this clonotype. The chain couples TRBV24-1 to TRBJ2-3; no clear D. The germline V gene has CDR1 KGHDR and CDR2 SFDVKD. The CDR3 consists of 14 residues. Deletions cut 3 bases from V and 0 bases from J, with 6 bases between. CDR3 DNA: TGTGCCACCAGTGATCCCTTGAGCACAGATACGCAGTATTTT. Translating gives CATSDPLSTDTQYF.

The V gene is TRBV5-1, the J gene TRBJ2-7, with 8 nucleotides matching TRBD2. J gave up 2 bases and V 6 bases, and 4 bases lay outside the gene matches. The CDR3 is made up of 13 amino acids. CDR1 and CDR2 from the germline V gene are SGHRS and YFSETQ. In DNA, the CDR3 is TGCGCCAGCAACCCAGCGGGAGCCTACGAGCAGTACTTC. This sequence encodes CASNPAGAYEQYF.

The CDR3 sequence is CASSWTSGEQFF. The CDR3 DNA follows: TGTGCCAGCAGTTGGACTAGCGGGGAGCAGTTCTTC. The genes are TRBV27 and TRBJ2-1; 11 positions agree with TRBD2. This CDR3 has 12 residues. With V trimmed by 4 bases and J by 10 bases, 0 bases remained unmatched. Germline CDR1 is MNHEY and CDR2 is SMNVEV (reference sequence).

Turning to this clonotype: Compared with germline, one end of the junction differs, possibly owing to a read error. As DNA, the CDR3 is TGTGCCAGCGGCGTAACGGGACAGGGAAATGAAAAACTGTTTTTT. Protein: CASGVTGQGNEKLFF. The chain combines TRBV9 with TRBJ1-4; TRBD1 aligns across 9 bases. This CDR3 spans 15 amino acids. CDR1 and CDR2 from the germline V gene are SGDLS and YYNGEE.

This clonotype was observed once. The chain is built from TRBV2 and TRBJ1-1; D might be TRBD1 (5 bases). Trimming pared 9 bases from V and 3 bases from J, leaving 11 bases between. The germline V gene encodes CDR1 SNHLY and CDR2 FYNNEI. The CDR3 has 12 amino acids. The CDR3, as DNA: TGTGCCAGTGGGACGGGTGACACTGAAGCTTTCTTT. Residues: CASGTGDTEAFF. The whole variable domain, filled in from reference TRBV2 and TRBJ1-1, reads EPEVTQTPSHQVTQMGQEVILRCVPISNHLYFYWYRQILGQKVEFLVSFYNNEISEKSEIFDDQFSVERPDGSNFTLKIRSTKLEDSAMYFCASGTGDTEAFFGQGTRLTVV.

This clonotype was seen more than once but under ten times. The V and J genes are TRBV25-1 and TRBJ2-7, with D perhaps matching TRBD1 (6 bases). CDR1 is MGHDK and CDR2 is SYGVNS in the germline V gene. V was clipped by 4 bases and J by 3 bases, with 13 bases between them. The CDR3 sequence is 14 residues long. The CDR3 coding sequence is TGTGCCAGCAGTGCGGTCCGGGACATCTACGAGCAGTACTTC. This gives the protein CASSAVRDIYEQYF.

This clonotype showed up just a few times. The V and J genes are TRBV7-8 and TRBJ2-3, with D maybe TRBD2 (5 bases). The CDR3 contains 15 residues. Trimming removed 1 base from V and 2 bases from J, with 10 bases in between. In germline, CDR1 is SGHVS, CDR2 FQNEAQ. Here the CDR3 reads CASSLDTGFTDTQYF. Here the CDR3 DNA reads TGTGCCAGCAGCTTAGACACGGGGTTCACAGATACGCAGTATTTT.

V usage is TRBV11-2 and J usage is TRBJ1-5; D unresolved. CDR1 is SGHAT, CDR2 FQNNGV, per germline. V dropped 5 bases and J dropped 3 bases, with 14 bases sitting between them. The CDR3 has 15 amino acids. The CDR3 DNA sequence: TGTGCCAGCAGCAGCGTCAGGAGCGCCAATCAGCCCCAGCATTTT. Translation: CASSSVRSANQPQHF.

The chain couples TRBV5-1 to TRBJ2-5, with TRBD2 matching over 15 bases. The CDR3 consists of 18 residues. V was pared by 4 bases and J by 3 bases, with 10 bases of the junction left unmatched. Germline CDR1 reads SGHRS; CDR2 reads YFSETQ. CDR3 amino acids: CASSRGLAGGGVEETQYF. CDR3 bases: TGCGCCAGCAGCAGGGGACTAGCGGGAGGAGGAGTGGAAGAGACCCAGTACTTC.

This clonotype was seen a handful of times. The chain carries TRBV7-2 and TRBJ2-7, with 12 nucleotides matching TRBD2. V dropped 4 bases and J dropped 0; count of bases not matched to a gene: 16. The length of the CDR3 is 20 residues. Per the germline V gene, CDR1 is SGHTA and CDR2 is FQGNSA. CDR3 nucleotides: TGTGCCAGCAGCTATCGACTAGCGGGAGCGGCTTTTGGAAACTCCTACGAGCAGTACTTC. Its translation is CASSYRLAGAAFGNSYEQYF.

This clonotype occurred once. This rearrangement joins TRBV29-1 to TRBJ2-5; D is ambiguous. In germline, CDR1 is SQVTM, CDR2 ANQGSEA. V was trimmed by 4 bases and J by 4 bases, leaving 22 bases between them. The CDR3 is 16 residues long. CDR3 DNA: TGCAGCGTTGGGGATCCCACGGGCTTCGTACCAGAGACCCAGTACTTC. Protein product: CSVGDPTGFVPETQYF. The full variable domain, with the rest looked up from reference TRBV29-1 and TRBJ2-5, is SAVISQKPSRDICQRGTSLTIQCQVDSQVTMMFWYRQQPGQSLTLIATANQGSEATYESGFVIDKFPISRPNLTFSTLTVSNMSPEDSSIYLCSVGDPTGFVPETQYFGPGTRLLVL.

The V and J genes are TRBV2 and TRBJ2-4; D tentatively fits TRBD1 or TRBD2 (6 bases each). The DNA matches TRBJ2-5 better at its end, which makes the J call doubtful. The CDR3 is 15 residues long. CDR1 is SNHLY and CDR2 is FYNNEI in the germline V gene. Here the CDR3 reads CASRGTSTTWETQYF. Written as DNA, the CDR3 is TGTGCCAGCCGGGGGACATCCACCACTTGGGAGACCCAGTACTTC.

The V gene is TRBV10-3, the J gene TRBJ2-7; the match to TRBD1 covers 7 bases. Germline lookup yields CDR1 ENHRY and CDR2 SYGVKD. V shed 5 bases and J 3 bases; nucleotides not matched to a gene: 7. CDR3 size: 14 residues. CDR3 sequence reads: CAISLTGFGYEQYF. The CDR3 DNA sequence: TGTGCCATCAGTCTGACAGGGTTTGGCTACGAGCAGTACTTC.

This rearrangement joins TRBV10-3 to TRBJ2-7, with TRBD1 identical over 11 bases. CDR3 length: 15 amino acids. V dropped 5 bases and J dropped 4; count of bases not matched to a gene: 7. From germline, CDR1 is ENHRY and CDR2 SYGVKD. The CDR3 sequence: CAISPSGQGVYEQYF. For the CDR3, the DNA is TGTGCCATCAGTCCGTCGGGACAGGGGGTATACGAGCAGTACTTC.